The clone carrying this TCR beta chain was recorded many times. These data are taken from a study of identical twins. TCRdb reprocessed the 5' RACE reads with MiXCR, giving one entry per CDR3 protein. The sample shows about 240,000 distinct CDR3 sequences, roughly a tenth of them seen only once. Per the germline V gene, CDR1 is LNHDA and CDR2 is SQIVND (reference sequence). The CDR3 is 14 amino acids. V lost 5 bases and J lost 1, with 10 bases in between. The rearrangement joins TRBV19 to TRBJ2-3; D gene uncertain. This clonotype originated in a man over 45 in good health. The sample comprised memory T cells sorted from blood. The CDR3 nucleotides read TGTGCCAGTAGTTCCCCCGGACGCACAGATACGCAGTATTTT. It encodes CASSSPGRTDTQYF.